This TCR beta chain was profiled in a study of vaccination effects on CD4 cells after COVID-19. Study at large: Samples gathered post-vaccine arrived a median of 72 days past the second dose. Findings of the study overall: Infection-derived and vaccine-derived clones contracted markedly late after vaccination.

This CDR3 contains 16 residues. Deletions cut 5 bases from V and 8 bases from J, with 24 bases between. Germline CDR1 SGHVS, CDR2 FQNEAQ. In the ViraFEST assay, antigen-specific CD4+ clonotypes were identified by expansion after peptide-pool stimulation. A 10-day culture period preceded the isolation of CD4+ T cells. Two doses of BNT162b2 or mRNA-1273 vaccine were administered to participants. PBMC were cultured at approximately 2 million per well with 9.5 to 10 IU/ml IL-2 and about 9.4 ug/ml peptides. Clones were read by immunoSEQ multiplex PCR, and TCRdb kept only the in-frame ones, dropping some. The sample has under 35,000 clones, roughly 74% seen once. Comments on this clone: Its target is unknown.

The material sequenced was CD4+ T cells from PBMCs cultured with HCoV-NL63 spike peptides, taken after COVID-19 vaccination. The sequence derives from a human donor who received a COVID-19 vaccine. The chain uses TRBV7-8 and TRBJ1-2; D unresolved. The CDR3 DNA is TGTGCCAGCAGCCTAGACGTCACTGTAAGGTCGGGCGGCTACACCTTC. Translated, it gives CASSLDVTVRSGGYTF.